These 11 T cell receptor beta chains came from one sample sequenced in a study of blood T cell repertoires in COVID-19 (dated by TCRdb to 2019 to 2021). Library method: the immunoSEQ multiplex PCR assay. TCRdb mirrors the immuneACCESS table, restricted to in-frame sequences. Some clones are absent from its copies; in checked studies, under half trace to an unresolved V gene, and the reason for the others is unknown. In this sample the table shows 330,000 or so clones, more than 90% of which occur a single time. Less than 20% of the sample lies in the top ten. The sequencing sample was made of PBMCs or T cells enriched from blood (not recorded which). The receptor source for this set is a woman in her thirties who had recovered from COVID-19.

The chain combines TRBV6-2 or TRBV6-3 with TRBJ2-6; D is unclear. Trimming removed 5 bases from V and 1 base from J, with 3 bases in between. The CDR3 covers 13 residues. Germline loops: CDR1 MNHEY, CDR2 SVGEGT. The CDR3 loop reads CASSRSGANVLTF. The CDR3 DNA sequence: TGTGCCAGCAGTCGGTCTGGGGCCAACGTCCTGACTTTC.

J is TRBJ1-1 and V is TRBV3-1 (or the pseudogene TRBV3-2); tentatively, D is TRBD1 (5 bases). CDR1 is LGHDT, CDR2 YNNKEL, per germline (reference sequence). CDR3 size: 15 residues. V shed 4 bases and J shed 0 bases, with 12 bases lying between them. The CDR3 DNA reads TGTGCCAGCAGCCTTCGCGGGGCCTTGAACACTGAAGCTTTCTTT. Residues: CASSLRGALNTEAFF.

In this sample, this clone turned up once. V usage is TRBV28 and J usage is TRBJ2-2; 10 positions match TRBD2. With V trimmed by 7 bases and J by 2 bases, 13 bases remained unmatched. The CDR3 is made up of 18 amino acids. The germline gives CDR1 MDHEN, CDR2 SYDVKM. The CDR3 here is CASTLGPGLAVNTGELFF. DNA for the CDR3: TGTGCCAGCACCCTCGGTCCCGGACTAGCGGTTAACACCGGGGAGCTGTTTTTT. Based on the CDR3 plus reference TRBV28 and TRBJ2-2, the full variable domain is DVKVTQSSRYLVKRTGEKVFLECVQDMDHENMFWYRQDPGLGLRLIYFSYDVKMKEKGDIPEGYSVSREKKERFSLILESASTNQTSMYLCASTLGPGLAVNTGELFFGEGSRLTVL.

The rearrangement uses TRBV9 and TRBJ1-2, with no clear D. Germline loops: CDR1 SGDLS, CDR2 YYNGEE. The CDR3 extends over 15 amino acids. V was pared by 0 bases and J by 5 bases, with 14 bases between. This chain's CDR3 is CASSVEPRQEYGYTF. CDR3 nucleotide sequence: TGTGCCAGCAGCGTAGAGCCCCGCCAGGAATATGGCTACACCTTC. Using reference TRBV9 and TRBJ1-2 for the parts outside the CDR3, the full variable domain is DSGVTQTPKHLITATGQRVTLRCSPRSGDLSVYWYQQSLDQGLQFLIQYYNGEERAKGNILERFSAQQFPDLHSELNLSSLELGDSALYFCASSVEPRQEYGYTFGSGTRLTVV.

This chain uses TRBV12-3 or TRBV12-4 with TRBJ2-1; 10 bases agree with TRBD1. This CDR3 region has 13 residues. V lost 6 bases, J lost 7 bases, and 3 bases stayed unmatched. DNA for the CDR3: TGTGCCAGCAGGGGACAGGGGTGGAATGAGCAGTTCTTC. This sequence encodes CASRGQGWNEQFF.

Here the CDR3 reads CASRASGPNTEAFF. In DNA, the CDR3 is TGTGCCAGCAGGGCCTCAGGGCCCAACACTGAAGCTTTCTTT. The chain carries TRBV7-2 and TRBJ1-1, with a possible D match to TRBD1 (5 bases). The CDR3 runs 14 residues. Germline-derived CDR1 and CDR2 are SGHTA and FQGNSA. Trimming took 6 bases from V and 2 from J, leaving 13 bases between them.

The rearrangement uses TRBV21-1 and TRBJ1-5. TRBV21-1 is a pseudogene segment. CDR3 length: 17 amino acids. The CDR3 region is CASRADFPRAGNQPQHF. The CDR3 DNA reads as TGTGCCAGCAGAGCGGACTTCCCACGAGCCGGCAATCAGCCCCAGCATTTT.

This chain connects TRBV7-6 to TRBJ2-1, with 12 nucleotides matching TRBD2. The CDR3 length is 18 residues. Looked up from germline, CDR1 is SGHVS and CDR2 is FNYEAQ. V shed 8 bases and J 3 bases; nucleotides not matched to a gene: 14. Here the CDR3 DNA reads TGTGCCAGCTCCGAGACTAGCGGGGGCCTTTATCTCTACAATGAGCAGTTCTTC. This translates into CASSETSGGLYLYNEQFF.

The CDR3 loop is CAINTWDYSEQYF. Here the CDR3 DNA reads TGTGCCATCAATACTTGGGACTATAGCGAGCAGTACTTC. This chain links TRBV10-3 with TRBJ2-7; 7 bases are shared with TRBD2. CDR1 and CDR2 (germline): ENHRY, SYGVKD. The CDR3 has 13 amino acids. Trimming took 7 bases from V and 6 from J; bases not matched to a gene: 9.

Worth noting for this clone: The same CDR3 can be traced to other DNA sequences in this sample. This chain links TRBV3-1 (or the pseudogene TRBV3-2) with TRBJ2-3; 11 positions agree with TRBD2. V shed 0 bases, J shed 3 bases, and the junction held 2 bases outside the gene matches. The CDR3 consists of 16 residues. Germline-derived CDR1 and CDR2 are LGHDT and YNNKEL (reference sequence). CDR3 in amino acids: CASSQDLAGGTDTQYF. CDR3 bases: TGTGCCAGCAGCCAAGATCTAGCGGGAGGTACAGATACGCAGTATTTT.

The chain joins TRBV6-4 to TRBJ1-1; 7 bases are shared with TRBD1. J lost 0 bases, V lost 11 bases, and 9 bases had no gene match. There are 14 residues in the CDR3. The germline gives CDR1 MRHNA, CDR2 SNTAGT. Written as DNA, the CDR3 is TGTGCCGGCCACAGGGGCGGGATGAACACTGAAGCTTTCTTT. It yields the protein CAGHRGGMNTEAFF.